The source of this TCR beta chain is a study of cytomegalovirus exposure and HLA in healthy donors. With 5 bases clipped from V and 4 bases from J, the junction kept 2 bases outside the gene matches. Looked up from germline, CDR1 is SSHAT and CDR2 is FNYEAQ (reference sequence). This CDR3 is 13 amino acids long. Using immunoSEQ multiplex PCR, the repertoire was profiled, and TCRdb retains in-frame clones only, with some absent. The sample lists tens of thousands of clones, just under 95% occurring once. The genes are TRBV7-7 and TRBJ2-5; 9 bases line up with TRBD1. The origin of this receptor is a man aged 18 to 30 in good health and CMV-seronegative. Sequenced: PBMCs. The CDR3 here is CASSTQGAETQYF. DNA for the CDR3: TGTGCCAGCAGCACACAGGGGGCAGAGACCCAGTACTTC.